This TCR beta chain was recorded in a study of T cell repertoires in cytomegalovirus infection. At the level of the study: Indicated by public TCR beta signatures were CMV infection and matching HLA type.

TCRdb ran MiXCR on the reads and lists one entry per CDR3 protein. The sample lists roughly 200,000 distinct CDR3 sequences, roughly 9.8% occurring once. This CDR3 spans 13 amino acids. The germline CDR1 and CDR2 sequences are SGHDN and FVKESK. V was shortened by 2 bases and J by 5 bases, with 9 bases between the two germline ends. This clonotype was seen at least ten times. The receptor comes from a human donor in good health (CMV status not recorded). Some clones in this sample may be carry-over from other donors' samples. The rearrangement links TRBV14 to TRBJ1-1; no clear D gene. Sample: PBMCs. The CDR3 spells CASSQNLGTEAFF. CDR3 DNA: TGTGCCAGCAGCCAAAACCTGGGAACTGAAGCTTTCTTT.